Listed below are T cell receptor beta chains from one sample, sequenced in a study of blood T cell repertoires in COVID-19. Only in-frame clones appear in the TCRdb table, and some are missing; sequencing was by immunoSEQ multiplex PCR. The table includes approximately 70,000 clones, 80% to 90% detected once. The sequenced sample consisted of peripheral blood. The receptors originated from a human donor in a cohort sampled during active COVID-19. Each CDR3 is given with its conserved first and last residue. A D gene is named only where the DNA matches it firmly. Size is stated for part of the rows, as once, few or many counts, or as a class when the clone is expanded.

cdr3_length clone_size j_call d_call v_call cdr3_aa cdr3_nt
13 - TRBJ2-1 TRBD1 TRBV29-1 CSVGTVSYNEQFF TGCAGCGTCGGGACAGTCTCCTACAATGAGCAGTTCTTC
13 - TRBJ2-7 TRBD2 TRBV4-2 CASSRTSDGEQYF TGTGCCAGCAGCCGGACTAGCGACGGCGAGCAGTACTTC
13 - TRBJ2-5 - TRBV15 CATSTRLSETQYF TGTGCCACCTCGACCCGACTGTCAGAGACCCAGTACTTC
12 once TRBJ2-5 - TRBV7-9 CASTRGLGGQYF TGTGCCAGCACTAGGGGGCTCGGGGGCCAGTACTTC
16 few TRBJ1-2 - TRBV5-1 CASRASPNRENYGYTF TGCGCCAGCAGGGCGTCACCCAACAGGGAAAACTATGGCTACACCTTC
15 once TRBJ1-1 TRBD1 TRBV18 CASHLGQSTNTEAFF TGTGCCAGCCATTTGGGACAGTCGACGAACACTGAAGCTTTCTTT
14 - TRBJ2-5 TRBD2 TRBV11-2 CASGGDEQQETQYF TGTGCCAGCGGGGGGGACGAACAGCAAGAGACCCAGTACTTC
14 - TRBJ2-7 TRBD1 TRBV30 CAWRDRGASYEQYF TGTGCCTGGAGGGACAGGGGGGCCTCCTACGAGCAGTACTTC
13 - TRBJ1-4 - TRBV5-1 CASSLRQEGAPSF TGCGCCAGCAGCTTGCGTCAGGAAGGGGCCCCAAGTTTT
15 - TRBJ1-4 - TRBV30 CAWSSAGMLDEKLFF TGTGCCTGGAGTTCAGCGGGTATGCTCGATGAAAAACTGTTTTTT
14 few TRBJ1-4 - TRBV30 CAWSMAATNEKLFF TGTGCCTGGAGTATGGCAGCAACTAATGAAAAACTGTTTTTT
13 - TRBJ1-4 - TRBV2 CATAARRGEKLFF TGTGCCACAGCAGCTCGTCGGGGTGAAAAACTGTTTTTT
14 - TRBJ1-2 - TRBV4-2 CASSRGGVNYGYTF TGTGCCAGCAGCCGGGGCGGGGTAAACTATGGCTACACCTTC
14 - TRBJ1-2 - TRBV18 CASSETEFNYGYTF TGTGCCAGCTCCGAGACAGAGTTTAACTATGGCTACACCTTC
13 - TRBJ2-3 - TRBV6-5 CASRGGSLDTQYF TGTGCCAGCAGGGGGGGTAGTTTGGATACGCAGTATTTT
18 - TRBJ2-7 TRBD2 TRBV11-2 CASSSEGLARSGSEEQYF TGTGCCAGCAGCTCCGAGGGACTAGCGCGTTCCGGTTCCGAGGAGCAGTACTTC
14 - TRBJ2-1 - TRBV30 CAWSVRDSSNEQFF TGTGCCTGGAGCGTCCGGGACTCTTCCAATGAGCAGTTCTTC
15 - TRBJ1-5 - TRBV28 CAIKQGASSNQPQHF TGTGCCATAAAACAGGGTGCATCTAGCAATCAGCCCCAGCATTTT
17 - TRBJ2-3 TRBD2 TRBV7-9 CASSLDLAGAYTDTQYF TGTGCCAGCAGCTTAGATCTAGCGGGGGCATACACAGATACGCAGTATTTT
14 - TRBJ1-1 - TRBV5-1 CASSLEGANTEAFF TGCGCCAGCAGCTTGGAGGGAGCGAACACTGAAGCTTTCTTT
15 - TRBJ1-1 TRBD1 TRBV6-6 CASSYLGQGNTEAFF TGTGCCAGCAGTTACCTGGGACAGGGCAACACTGAAGCTTTCTTT
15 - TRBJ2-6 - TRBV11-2 CASSPSFSGANVLTF TGTGCCAGCAGTCCTTCCTTTTCTGGGGCCAACGTCCTGACTTTC
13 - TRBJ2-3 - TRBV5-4 CASSQDNTDTQYF TGTGCCAGCAGCCAGGACAACACAGATACGCAGTATTTT
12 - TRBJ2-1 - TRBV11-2 CASSLISSEQFF TGTGCCAGCAGCTTAATATCGAGTGAGCAGTTCTTC
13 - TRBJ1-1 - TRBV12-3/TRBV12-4 CASSTGYRTEAFF TGTGCCAGCAGTACAGGTTACCGGACTGAAGCTTTCTTT
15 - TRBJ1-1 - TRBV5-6 CASSLVAGRAREAFF TGTGCCAGCAGCTTGGTGGCAGGGAGGGCGAGAGAAGCTTTCTTT
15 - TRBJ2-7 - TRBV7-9 CASSAGGTPSPEQYF TGTGCCAGCAGCGCCGGGGGGACACCATCGCCGGAGCAGTACTTC
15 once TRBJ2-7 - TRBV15 CATSRDQGVGGKQYF TGTGCCACCAGCAGAGATCAAGGGGTTGGGGGCAAGCAGTACTTC
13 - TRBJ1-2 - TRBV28 CASRDFRTEGYTF TGTGCCAGCAGGGACTTCCGAACCGAGGGCTACACCTTC
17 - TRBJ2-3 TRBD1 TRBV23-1 CASRARGTGNQPDTQYF TGCGCCAGCAGAGCGCGGGGGACAGGGAATCAGCCAGATACGCAGTATTTT
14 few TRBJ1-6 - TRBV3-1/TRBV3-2 CASSQPGVNSPLHF TGTGCCAGCAGCCAACCAGGGGTGAATTCACCCCTCCACTTT
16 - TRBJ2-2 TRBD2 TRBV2 CASSVSGGVNTGELFF TGTGCCAGCAGTGTTTCGGGAGGGGTGAACACCGGGGAGCTGTTTTTT
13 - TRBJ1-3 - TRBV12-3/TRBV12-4 CASSRESGNTIYF TGTGCCAGCTCTAGGGAGTCCGGAAACACCATATATTTT
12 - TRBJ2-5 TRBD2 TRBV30 CAWRGEGETQYF TGTGCCTGGAGAGGGGAGGGCGAGACCCAGTACTTC
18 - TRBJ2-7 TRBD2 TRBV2 CASTEAVAGGPRSYEQYF TGTGCCAGCACCGAGGCGGTAGCGGGAGGGCCTAGGTCCTACGAGCAGTACTTC
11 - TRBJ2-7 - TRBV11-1 CASSAQEEQYF TGTGCCAGCAGCGCCCAGGAAGAGCAGTACTTC
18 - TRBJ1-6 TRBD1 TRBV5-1 CASSLGIIQGNRNSPLHF TGCGCCAGCAGCTTGGGGATCATACAGGGGAATCGTAATTCACCCCTCCACTTT
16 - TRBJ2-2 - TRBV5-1 CASSLGGLSSTGELFF TGCGCCAGCAGCTTGGGAGGCTTGAGCAGCACCGGGGAGCTGTTTTTT
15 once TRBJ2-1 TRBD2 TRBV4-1 CASSQGSGTTNEQFF TGCGCCAGCAGCCAAGGGTCTGGGACTACCAATGAGCAGTTCTTC
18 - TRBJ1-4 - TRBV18 CASSPPEDRTATNEKLFF TGTGCCAGCTCACCACCGGAAGACAGGACTGCAACTAATGAAAAACTGTTTTTT
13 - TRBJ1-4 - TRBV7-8 CASSLQGREKLFF TGTGCCAGCAGCTTACAGGGGCGTGAAAAACTGTTTTTT
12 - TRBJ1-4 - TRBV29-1 CSVPSGGEKLFF TGCAGCGTTCCCTCGGGGGGTGAAAAACTGTTTTTT
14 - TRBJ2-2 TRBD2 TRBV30 CAWRLAGGDGELFF TGTGCCTGGAGACTAGCGGGAGGGGACGGGGAGCTGTTTTTT
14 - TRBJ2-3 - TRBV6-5 CASSSSAYTDTQYF TGTGCCAGCAGTTCTAGCGCCTACACAGATACGCAGTATTTT
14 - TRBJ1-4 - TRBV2 CASKSGATNEKLFF TGTGCCAGCAAATCAGGTGCAACTAATGAAAAACTGTTTTTT
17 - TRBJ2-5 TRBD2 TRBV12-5 CASGLVLTSGRGETQYF TGTGCTAGTGGTTTGGTACTAACTAGCGGGAGGGGGGAGACCCAGTACTTC
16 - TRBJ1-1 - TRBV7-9 CASSLAGRLMNTEAFF TGTGCCAGCAGCTTAGCTGGTCGGTTGATGAACACTGAAGCTTTCTTT
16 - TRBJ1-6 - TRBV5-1 CASSLGTWDTNSPLHF TGCGCCAGCAGTTTGGGAACCTGGGACACGAATTCACCCCTCCACTTT
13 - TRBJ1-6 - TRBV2 CASSGQGGSPLHF TGTGCCAGCAGTGGGCAGGGAGGTTCACCCCTCCACTTT
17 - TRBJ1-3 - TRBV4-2 CASSQDRIKEAGNTIYF TGTGCCAGCAGCCAAGATCGGATCAAGGAGGCTGGAAACACCATATATTTT
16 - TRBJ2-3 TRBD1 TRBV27 CASSSGQGGGTDTQYF TGTGCCAGCAGTTCAGGACAGGGCGGGGGCACAGATACGCAGTATTTT
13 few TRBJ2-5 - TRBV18 CASSLGQQETQYF TGTGCCAGCTCACTCGGACAGCAAGAGACCCAGTACTTC
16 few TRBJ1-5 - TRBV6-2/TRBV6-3 CASSSSRRTGNQPQHF TGTGCCAGCAGTTCATCCCGCAGGACAGGCAATCAGCCCCAGCATTTT
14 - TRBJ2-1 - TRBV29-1 CSVQTAVSYNEQFF TGCAGCGTACAGACAGCTGTCTCCTACAATGAGCAGTTCTTC
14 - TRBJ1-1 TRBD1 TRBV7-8 CASSRDRVDTEAFF TGTGCCAGCAGCCGAGACAGGGTGGACACTGAAGCTTTCTTT
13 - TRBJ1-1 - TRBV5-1 CASSRIEQEGAFF TGCGCCAGCAGCCGCATTGAGCAGGAGGGAGCTTTCTTT